This T cell receptor (beta chain) stems from a study of T-cell memory formation after mild COVID-19. The sample holds a few counts of this clonotype. TCRdb re-derived calls from the 5' RACE reads in MiXCR, one entry per CDR3 protein. This sample has 300,000 or so distinct CDR3 sequences, with around a sixth found just once. CDR1 is MNHEY, CDR2 SVGAGI, per germline. CDR3 length: 15 amino acids. The ends lost 2 bases at V and 12 bases at J; junction bases unmatched: 7. The chain combines TRBV6-5 with TRBJ2-1; 13 positions agree with TRBD2. Sequencing was performed on PBMCs or a T cell subset sorted from them (not recorded which). This TCR was recovered from a man between 18 and 29 years old who had mild COVID-19 (a few samples of this study predate the infection). Cell type and time point are not known. Here the CDR3 reads CASSYITSGGAGQFF. CDR3 nucleotide sequence: TGTGCCAGCAGTTACATCACTAGCGGGGGGGCCGGGCAGTTCTTC.